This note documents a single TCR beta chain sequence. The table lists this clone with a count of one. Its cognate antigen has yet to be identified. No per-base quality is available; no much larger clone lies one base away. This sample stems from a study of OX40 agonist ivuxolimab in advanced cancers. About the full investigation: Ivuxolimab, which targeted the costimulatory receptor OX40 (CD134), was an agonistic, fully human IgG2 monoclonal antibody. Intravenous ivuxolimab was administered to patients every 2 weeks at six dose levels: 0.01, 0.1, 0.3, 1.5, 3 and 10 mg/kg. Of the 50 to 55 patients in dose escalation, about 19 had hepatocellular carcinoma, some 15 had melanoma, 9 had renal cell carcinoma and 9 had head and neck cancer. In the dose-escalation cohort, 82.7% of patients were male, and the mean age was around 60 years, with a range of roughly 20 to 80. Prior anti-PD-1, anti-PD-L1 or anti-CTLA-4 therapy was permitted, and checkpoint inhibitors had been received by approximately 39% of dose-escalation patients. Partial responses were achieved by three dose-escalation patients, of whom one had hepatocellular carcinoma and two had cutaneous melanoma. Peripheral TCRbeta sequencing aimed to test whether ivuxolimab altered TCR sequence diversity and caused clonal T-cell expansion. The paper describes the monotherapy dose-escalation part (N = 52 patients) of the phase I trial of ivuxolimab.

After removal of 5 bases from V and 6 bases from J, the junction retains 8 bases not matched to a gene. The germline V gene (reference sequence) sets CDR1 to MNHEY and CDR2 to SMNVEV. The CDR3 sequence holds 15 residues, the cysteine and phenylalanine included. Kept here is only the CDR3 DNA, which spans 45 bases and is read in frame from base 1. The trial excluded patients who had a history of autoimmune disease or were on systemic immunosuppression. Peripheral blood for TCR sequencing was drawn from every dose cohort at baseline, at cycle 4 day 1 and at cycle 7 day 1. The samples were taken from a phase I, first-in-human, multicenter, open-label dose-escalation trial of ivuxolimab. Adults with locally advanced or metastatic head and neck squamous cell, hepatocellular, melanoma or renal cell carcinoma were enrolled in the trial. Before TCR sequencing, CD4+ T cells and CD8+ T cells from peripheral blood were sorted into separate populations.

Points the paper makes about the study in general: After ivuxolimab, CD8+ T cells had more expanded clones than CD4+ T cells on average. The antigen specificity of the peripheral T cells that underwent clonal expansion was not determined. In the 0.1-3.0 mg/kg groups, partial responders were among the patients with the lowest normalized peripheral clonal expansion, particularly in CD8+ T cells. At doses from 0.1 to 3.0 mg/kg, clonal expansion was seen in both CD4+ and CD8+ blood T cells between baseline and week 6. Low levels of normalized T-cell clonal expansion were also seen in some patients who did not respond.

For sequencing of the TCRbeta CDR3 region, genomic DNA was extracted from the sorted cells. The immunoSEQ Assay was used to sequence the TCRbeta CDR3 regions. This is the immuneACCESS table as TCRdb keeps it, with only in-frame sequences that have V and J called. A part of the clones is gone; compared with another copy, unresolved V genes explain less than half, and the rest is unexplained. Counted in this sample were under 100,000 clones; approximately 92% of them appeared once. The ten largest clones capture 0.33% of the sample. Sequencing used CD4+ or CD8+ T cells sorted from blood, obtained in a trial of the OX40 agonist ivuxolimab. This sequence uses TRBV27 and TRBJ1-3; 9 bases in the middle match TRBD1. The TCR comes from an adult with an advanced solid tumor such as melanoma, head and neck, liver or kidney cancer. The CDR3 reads CASSRTGAQSNTIYF. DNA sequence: TGTGCCAGCAGTCGGACAGGGGCGCAGTCAAACACCATATATTTT.